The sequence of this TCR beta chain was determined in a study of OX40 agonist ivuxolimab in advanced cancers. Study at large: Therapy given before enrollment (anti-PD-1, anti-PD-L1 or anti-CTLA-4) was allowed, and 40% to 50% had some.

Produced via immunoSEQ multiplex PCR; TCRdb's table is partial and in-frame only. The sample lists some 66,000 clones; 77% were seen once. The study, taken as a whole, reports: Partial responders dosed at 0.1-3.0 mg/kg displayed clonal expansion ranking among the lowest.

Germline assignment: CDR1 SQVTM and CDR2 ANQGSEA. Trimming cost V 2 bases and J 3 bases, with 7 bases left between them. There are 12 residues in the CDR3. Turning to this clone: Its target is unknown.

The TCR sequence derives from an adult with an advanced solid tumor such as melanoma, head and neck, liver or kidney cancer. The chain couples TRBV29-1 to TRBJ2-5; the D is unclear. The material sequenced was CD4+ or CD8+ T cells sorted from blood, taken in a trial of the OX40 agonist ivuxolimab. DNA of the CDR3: TGCAGCGTTGAAACACACGAAGAGACCCAGTACTTC. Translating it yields CSVETHEETQYF.